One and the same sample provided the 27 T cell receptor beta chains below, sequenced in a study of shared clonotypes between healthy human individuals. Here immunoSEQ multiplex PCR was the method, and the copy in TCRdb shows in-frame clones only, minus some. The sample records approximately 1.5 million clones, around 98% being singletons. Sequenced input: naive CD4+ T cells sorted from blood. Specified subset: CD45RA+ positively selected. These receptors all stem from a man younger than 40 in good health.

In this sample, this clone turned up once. The CDR3 nucleotides read TGCGCCAGCAGCCCGGGACTACATAACCAAGAGACCCAGTACTTC. Translation gives CASSPGLHNQETQYF. The chain joins TRBV5-1 to TRBJ2-5; 7 bases fit TRBD2. This CDR3 region has 15 residues. Germline V CDR1 and CDR2: SGHRS, YFSETQ. V lost 4 bases to trimming and J lost 0 bases; unmatched junction nucleotides: 6.

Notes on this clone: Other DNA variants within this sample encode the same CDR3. CDR3 bases: TGTGCCAGCAGCCCCAAGTACGAGCAGTACTTC. It codes for CASSPKYEQYF. The chain couples TRBV11-2 to TRBJ2-7; D is ambiguous. Germline CDR1 SGHAT, CDR2 FQNNGV. The CDR3 contains 11 residues. V was pared by 5 bases and J by 4 bases, with 6 bases between. The full variable domain, its missing parts supplied by reference TRBV11-2 and TRBJ2-7, is EAGVAQSPRYKIIEKRQSVAFWCNPISGHATLYWYQQILGQGPKLLIQFQNNGVVDDSQLPKDRFSAERLKGVDSTLKIQPAKLEDSAVYLCASSPKYEQYFGPGTRLTVT.

The CDR3 is CASSASQGGSYEQYF. CDR3 DNA sequence: TGTGCCAGCAGCGCCTCACAGGGGGGCAGCTACGAGCAGTACTTC. V usage is TRBV7-9 and J usage is TRBJ2-7, with 8 bases matching TRBD1. The CDR3 is 15 amino acids. With 5 bases clipped from V and 3 bases from J, the junction kept 9 bases outside the gene matches. In germline, CDR1 is SEHNR, CDR2 FQNEAQ (reference sequence).

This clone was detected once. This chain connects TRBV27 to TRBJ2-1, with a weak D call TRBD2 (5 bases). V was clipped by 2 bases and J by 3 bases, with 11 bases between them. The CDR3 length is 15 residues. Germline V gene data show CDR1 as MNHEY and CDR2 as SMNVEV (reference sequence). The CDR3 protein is CASSLGVASYNEQFF. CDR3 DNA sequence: TGTGCCAGCAGTTTAGGAGTAGCGAGCTACAATGAGCAGTTCTTC.

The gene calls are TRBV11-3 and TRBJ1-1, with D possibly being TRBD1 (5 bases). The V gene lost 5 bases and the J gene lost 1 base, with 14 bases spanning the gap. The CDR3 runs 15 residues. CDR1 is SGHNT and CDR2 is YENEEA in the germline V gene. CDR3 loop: CASSPAGTANTEAFF. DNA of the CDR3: TGTGCCAGCAGCCCTGCTGGGACGGCGAACACTGAAGCTTTCTTT.

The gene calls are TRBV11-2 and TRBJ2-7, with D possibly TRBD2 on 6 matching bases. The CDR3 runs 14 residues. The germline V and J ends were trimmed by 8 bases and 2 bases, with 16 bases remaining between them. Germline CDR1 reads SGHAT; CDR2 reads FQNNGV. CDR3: CASLDRGRTYEQYF. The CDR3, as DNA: TGTGCCAGCTTAGACCGGGGGAGAACCTACGAGCAGTACTTC.

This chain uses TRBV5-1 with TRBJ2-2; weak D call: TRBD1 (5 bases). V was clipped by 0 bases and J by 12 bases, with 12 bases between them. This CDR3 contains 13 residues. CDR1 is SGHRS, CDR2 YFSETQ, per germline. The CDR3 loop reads CASSLEGVSKLFF. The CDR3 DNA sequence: TGCGCCAGCAGCTTGGAAGGGGTCAGTAAGCTGTTTTTT.

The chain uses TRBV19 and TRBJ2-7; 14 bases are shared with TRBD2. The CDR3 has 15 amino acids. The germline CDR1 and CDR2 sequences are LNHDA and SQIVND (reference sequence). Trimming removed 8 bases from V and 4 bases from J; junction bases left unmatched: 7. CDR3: CASRGTSGSNYEQYF. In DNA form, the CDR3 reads TGTGCCAGTCGCGGGACTAGCGGGAGTAATTACGAGCAGTACTTC.

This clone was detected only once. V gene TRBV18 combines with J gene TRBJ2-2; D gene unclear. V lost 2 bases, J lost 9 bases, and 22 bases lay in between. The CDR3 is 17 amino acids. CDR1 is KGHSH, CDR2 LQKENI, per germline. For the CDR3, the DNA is TGTGCCAGCTCACCATTGGAGACCGCCCTAAGACTTCGGGAGCTGTTTTTT. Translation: CASSPLETALRLRELFF.

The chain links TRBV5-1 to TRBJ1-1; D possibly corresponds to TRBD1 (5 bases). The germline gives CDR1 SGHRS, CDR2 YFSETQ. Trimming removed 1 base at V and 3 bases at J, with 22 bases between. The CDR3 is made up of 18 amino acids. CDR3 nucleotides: TGCGCCAGCAGCTTGTCCCCACCGTCTTTGCGGGGCCACACTGAAGCTTTCTTT. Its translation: CASSLSPPSLRGHTEAFF.

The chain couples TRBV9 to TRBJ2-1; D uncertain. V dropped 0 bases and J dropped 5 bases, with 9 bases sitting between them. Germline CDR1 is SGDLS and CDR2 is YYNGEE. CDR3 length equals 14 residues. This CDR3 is CASSVVGTNNEQFF. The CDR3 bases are TGTGCCAGCAGCGTAGTAGGAACTAACAATGAGCAGTTCTTC.

CDR3: CASSHRPHGTGSSGNTIYF. The DNA for the CDR3 is TGTGCCAGCAGCCACCGACCACACGGGACAGGTTCATCTGGAAACACCATATATTTT. The chain has TRBV27 and TRBJ1-3; 8 bases map to TRBD1. J lost 1 base, V lost 6 bases, and 17 bases had no gene match. This CDR3 is 19 amino acids long. CDR1 and CDR2 from the germline V gene are MNHEY and SMNVEV (reference sequence).

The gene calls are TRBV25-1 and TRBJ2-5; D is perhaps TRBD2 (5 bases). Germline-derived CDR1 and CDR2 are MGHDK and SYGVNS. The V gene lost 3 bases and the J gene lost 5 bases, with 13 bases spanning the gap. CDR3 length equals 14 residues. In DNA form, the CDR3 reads TGTGCCAGCAGTGAGCCGGGCCGAGGGGAGACCCAGTACTTC. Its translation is CASSEPGRGETQYF.

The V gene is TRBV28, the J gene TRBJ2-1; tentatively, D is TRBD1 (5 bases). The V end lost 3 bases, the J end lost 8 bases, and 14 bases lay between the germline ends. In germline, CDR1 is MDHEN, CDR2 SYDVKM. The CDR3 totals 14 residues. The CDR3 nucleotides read TGTGCCAGCAGTTTCCCGCCTAGGGGCTATGAGCAGTTCTTC. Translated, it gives CASSFPPRGYEQFF.

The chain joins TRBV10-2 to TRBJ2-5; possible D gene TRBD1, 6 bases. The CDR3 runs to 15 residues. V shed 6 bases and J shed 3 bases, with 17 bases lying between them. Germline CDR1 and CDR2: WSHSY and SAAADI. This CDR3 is CASRDTGTDEETQYF. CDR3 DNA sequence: TGCGCCAGCAGGGACACAGGGACCGATGAAGAGACCCAGTACTTC.

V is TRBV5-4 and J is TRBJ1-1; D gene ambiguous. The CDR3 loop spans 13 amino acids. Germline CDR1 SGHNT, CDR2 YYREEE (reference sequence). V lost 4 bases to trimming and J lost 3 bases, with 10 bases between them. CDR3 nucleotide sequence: TGTGCCAGCAGCCCTGGACGGTACACTGAAGCTTTCTTT. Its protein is CASSPGRYTEAFF.

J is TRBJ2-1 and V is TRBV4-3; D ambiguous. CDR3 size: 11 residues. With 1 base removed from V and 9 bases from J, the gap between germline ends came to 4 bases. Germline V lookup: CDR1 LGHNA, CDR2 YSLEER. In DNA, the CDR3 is TGCGCCAGCAGCCAAGGTGTTGAGCAGTTCTTC. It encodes CASSQGVEQFF.

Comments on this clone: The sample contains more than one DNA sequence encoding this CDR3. DNA of the CDR3: TGTGCCAGCTCACCGGAAACAGATACGCAGTATTTT. It translates to CASSPETDTQYF. The chain is built from TRBV18 and TRBJ2-3, with unresolved D. Trimming left V 3 bases short and J 3 bases short, with 4 bases between. The CDR3 has 12 amino acids. CDR1 and CDR2 from the germline V gene are KGHSH and LQKENI.

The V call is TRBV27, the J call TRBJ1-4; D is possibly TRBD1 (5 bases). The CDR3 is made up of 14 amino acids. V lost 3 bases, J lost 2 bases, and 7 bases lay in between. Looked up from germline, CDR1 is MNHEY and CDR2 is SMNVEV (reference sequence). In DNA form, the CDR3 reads TGTGCCAGCAGTTTGGGGCAGACTAATGAAAAACTGTTTTTT. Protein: CASSLGQTNEKLFF.

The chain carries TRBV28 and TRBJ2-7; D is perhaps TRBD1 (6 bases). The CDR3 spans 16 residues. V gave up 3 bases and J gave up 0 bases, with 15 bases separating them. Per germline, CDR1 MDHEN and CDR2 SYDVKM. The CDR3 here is CASSLPIMDSSYEQYF. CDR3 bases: TGTGCCAGCAGTTTGCCCATAATGGACAGCTCCTACGAGCAGTACTTC.

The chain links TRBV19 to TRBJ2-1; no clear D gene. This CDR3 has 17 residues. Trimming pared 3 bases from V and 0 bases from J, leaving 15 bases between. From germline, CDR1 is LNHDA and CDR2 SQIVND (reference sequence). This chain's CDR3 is CASSIKGSTSSYNEQFF. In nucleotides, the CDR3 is TGTGCCAGTAGTATCAAAGGCAGCACGAGCTCCTACAATGAGCAGTTCTTC.

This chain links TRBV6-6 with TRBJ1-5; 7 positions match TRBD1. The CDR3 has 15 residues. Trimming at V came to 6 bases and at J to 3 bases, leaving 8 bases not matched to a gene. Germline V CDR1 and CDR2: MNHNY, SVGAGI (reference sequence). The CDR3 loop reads CASRGTQGNNQPQHF. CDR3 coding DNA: TGTGCCAGCAGAGGGACACAGGGGAACAATCAGCCCCAGCATTTT.

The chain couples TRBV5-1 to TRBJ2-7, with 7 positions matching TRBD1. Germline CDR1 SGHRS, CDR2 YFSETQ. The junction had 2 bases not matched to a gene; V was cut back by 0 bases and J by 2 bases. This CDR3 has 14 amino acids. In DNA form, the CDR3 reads TGCGCCAGCAGCTTGGTACAGGGGCCCTACGAGCAGTACTTC. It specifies CASSLVQGPYEQYF.

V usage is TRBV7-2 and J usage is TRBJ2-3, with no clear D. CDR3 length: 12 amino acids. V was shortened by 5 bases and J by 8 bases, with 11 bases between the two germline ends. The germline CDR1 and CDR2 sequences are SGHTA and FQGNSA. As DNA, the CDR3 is TGTGCCAGCAGCCCAGTCGGAGTTACGCAGTATTTT. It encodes CASSPVGVTQYF.

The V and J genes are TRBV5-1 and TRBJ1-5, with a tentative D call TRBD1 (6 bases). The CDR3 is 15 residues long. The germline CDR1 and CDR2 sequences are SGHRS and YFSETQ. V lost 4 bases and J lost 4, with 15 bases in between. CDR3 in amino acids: CASSRGPGTNQPQHF. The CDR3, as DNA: TGCGCCAGCAGCCGGGGACCCGGGACAAATCAGCCCCAGCATTTT.

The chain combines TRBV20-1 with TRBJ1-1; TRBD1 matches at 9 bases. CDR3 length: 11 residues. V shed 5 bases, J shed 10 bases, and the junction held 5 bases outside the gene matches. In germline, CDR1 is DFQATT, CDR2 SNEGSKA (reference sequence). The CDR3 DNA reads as TGCAGTGCTTACAGGGGGCTAACAGCTTTCTTT. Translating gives CSAYRGLTAFF.

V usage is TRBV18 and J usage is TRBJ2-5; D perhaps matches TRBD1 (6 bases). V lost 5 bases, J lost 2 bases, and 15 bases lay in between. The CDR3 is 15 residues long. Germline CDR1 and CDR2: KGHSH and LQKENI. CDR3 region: CASSTSGTPQETQYF. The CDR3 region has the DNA TGTGCCAGCTCAACATCCGGGACACCACAAGAGACCCAGTACTTC. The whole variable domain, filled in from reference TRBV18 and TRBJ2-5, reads NAGVMQNPRHLVRRRGQEARLRCSPMKGHSHVYWYRQLPEEGLKFMVYLQKENIIDESGMPKERFSAEFPKEGPSILRIQQVVRGDSAAYFCASSTSGTPQETQYFGPGTRLLVL.